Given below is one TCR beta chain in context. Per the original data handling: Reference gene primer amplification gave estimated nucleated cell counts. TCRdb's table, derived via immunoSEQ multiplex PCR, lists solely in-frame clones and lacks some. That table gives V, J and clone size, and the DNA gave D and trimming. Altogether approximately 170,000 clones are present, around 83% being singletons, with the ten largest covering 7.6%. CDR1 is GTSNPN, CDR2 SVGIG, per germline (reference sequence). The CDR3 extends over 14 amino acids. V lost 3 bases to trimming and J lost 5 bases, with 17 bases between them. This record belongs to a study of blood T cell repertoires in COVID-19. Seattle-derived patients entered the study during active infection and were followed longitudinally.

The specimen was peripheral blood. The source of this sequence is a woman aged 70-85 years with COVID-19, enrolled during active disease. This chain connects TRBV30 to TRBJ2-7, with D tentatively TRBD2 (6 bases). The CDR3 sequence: CAWSPGGGRDEQYF. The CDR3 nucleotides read TGTGCCTGGAGCCCCGGTGGAGGGCGGGACGAGCAGTACTTC.